A single sample gave rise to the 30 T cell receptor beta chains below, sequenced in a study of lymphopenia after photon versus proton radiotherapy. Data came from immunoSEQ multiplex PCR; TCRdb stores just in-frame clones and leaves some out. The table has more than 11,000 clones, 65% to 85% seen once. The specimen comprised peripheral blood, sampled from a patient treated with photon-based radiotherapy. The receptors derive from a man in his fifties or sixties with gastric cancer.

The rearrangement joins TRBV2 to TRBJ2-7; D gene ambiguous. The CDR3 has 13 residues. V lost 3 bases, J lost 3 bases, and 9 bases lay in between. Germline V lookup: CDR1 SNHLY, CDR2 FYNNEI. This CDR3 reads CASSEGPNYEQYV. CDR3 DNA: TGTGCCAGCAGTGAGGGCCCCAACTACGAGCAGTACGTC.

This sequence joins TRBV5-1 and TRBJ1-4; D may be TRBD1 (5 bases). CDR1 is SGHRS, CDR2 YFSETQ, per germline. This CDR3 comprises 14 residues. V gave up 0 bases and J gave up 5 bases, with 8 bases separating them. The CDR3 DNA sequence: TGCGCCAGCAGCTTGGGGCAGGGAAATGAAAAACTGTTTTTT. The encoded protein is CASSLGQGNEKLFF.

V gene TRBV5-6 combines with J gene TRBJ2-2; TRBD2 matches 9 bases. With V trimmed by 5 bases and J by 4 bases, 12 bases remained unmatched. CDR1 is SGHDT and CDR2 is YYEEEE in the germline V gene. The CDR3 is made up of 17 amino acids. CDR3 nucleotide sequence: TGTGCCAGCAGAGCCCTCCAGCGGGGGGCCCTCACCGGGGAGCTGTTTTTT. Its protein product is CASRALQRGALTGELFF.

The chain combines TRBV19 with TRBJ1-2; D is unresolved. In germline, CDR1 is LNHDA, CDR2 SQIVND (reference sequence). There are 12 residues in the CDR3. The V end lost 4 bases, the J end lost 7 bases, and 10 bases lay between the germline ends. The CDR3 here is CASSTPPGGYTF. The CDR3 DNA sequence: TGTGCCAGTAGTACGCCTCCCGGTGGCTACACCTTC. Full variable domain (outside the CDR3, taken from reference TRBV19 and TRBJ1-2): DGGITQSPKYLFRKEGQNVTLSCEQNLNHDAMYWYRQDPGQGLRLIYYSQIVNDFQKGDIAEGYSVSREKKESFPLTVTSAQKNPTAFYLCASSTPPGGYTFGSGTRLTVV.

This chain uses TRBV7-6 with TRBJ2-3; 8 nucleotides align to TRBD2. The V gene end was trimmed by 2 bases and the J gene end by 3 bases; junction bases not matched to a gene: 16. The CDR3 covers 19 residues. Germline assignment: CDR1 SGHVS and CDR2 FNYEAQ. CDR3 in DNA: TGTGCCAGCAGCTTAACCAATACTCCGGGGGGGCCAAGGACAGATACGCAGTATTTT. Encoded protein: CASSLTNTPGGPRTDTQYF.

In this sample, this clone turned up a few times. The J gene is TRBJ2-7, the V gene TRBV28; D might be TRBD1 (6 bases). CDR1 and CDR2 from the germline V gene are MDHEN and SYDVKM. V was clipped by 10 bases and J by 4 bases, with 17 bases between them. The CDR3 has 13 amino acids. CDR3 residues: CAIRKQGSYEQYV. The CDR3 DNA is TGTGCCATCAGAAAACAGGGTAGTTACGAGCAGTACGTC.

The rearrangement joins TRBV11-2 to TRBJ1-6, with D hard to call. CDR1 is SGHAT, CDR2 FQNNGV, per germline. V was shortened by 5 bases and J by 0 bases, with 11 bases between the two germline ends. This CDR3 has 16 residues. Here the CDR3 reads CASSPRRSSYNSPLHF. In nucleotides, the CDR3 is TGTGCCAGCAGCCCCCGACGGAGCTCCTATAATTCACCCCTCCACTTT.

V and J are TRBV11-2 and TRBJ2-2; 12 bases are shared with TRBD2. V dropped 5 bases and J dropped 3; count of bases not matched to a gene: 4. This CDR3 has 16 residues. Germline CDR1 and CDR2: SGHAT and FQNNGV. CDR3: CASSLTSGGHTGELFF. The CDR3 DNA follows: TGTGCCAGCAGCCTAACTAGCGGGGGGCACACCGGGGAGCTGTTTTTT.

The chain links TRBV5-6 to TRBJ2-5, with 8 bases fitting TRBD1. The CDR3 covers 14 residues. Germline-derived CDR1 and CDR2 are SGHDT and YYEEEE. V lost 3 bases and J lost 5; bases outside the gene matches: 6. The CDR3 region is CASSSTGVIETQYF. For the CDR3, the DNA is TGTGCCAGCAGCTCGACAGGGGTAATCGAGACCCAGTACTTC. The full variable domain, with the rest looked up from reference TRBV5-6 and TRBJ2-5, is DAGVTQSPTHLIKTRGQQVTLRCSPKSGHDTVSWYQQALGQGPQFIFQYYEEEERQRGNFPDRFSGHQFPNYSSELNVNALLLGDSALYLCASSSTGVIETQYFGPGTRLLVL.

The chain couples TRBV12-5 to TRBJ2-1, with 7 bases lining up with TRBD1. The CDR3 extends over 18 amino acids. The ends lost 0 bases at V and 1 base at J; junction bases unmatched: 9. CDR1 and CDR2 (germline): LGHNT, FRNRAP. The CDR3 reads CASGLVPDGDSSYNEQFF. CDR3 in DNA: TGTGCTAGTGGTTTGGTACCTGACGGGGACAGTTCCTACAATGAGCAGTTCTTC.

This clone was counted between two and nine times. This sequence joins TRBV30 and TRBJ1-1; TRBD1 agrees at 11 bases. CDR3 length: 14 residues. V was clipped by 2 bases and J by 5 bases; unmatched bases: 4. Per germline, CDR1 GTSNPN and CDR2 SVGIG (reference sequence). The CDR3 is CAWSTGQGVTEAFF. CDR3 nucleotides: TGTGCCTGGAGTACGGGACAGGGGGTTACTGAAGCTTTCTTT.

The chain employs TRBV2 and TRBJ2-1; TRBD1 matches 9 bases. V shed 6 bases and J 5 bases; nucleotides not matched to a gene: 5. The CDR3 spans 14 residues. CDR1 and CDR2 (germline): SNHLY, FYNNEI. The CDR3 protein is CASSAGTGNNEQFF. CDR3 bases: TGTGCCAGCAGCGCCGGGACAGGGAACAATGAGCAGTTCTTC.

The gene calls are TRBV6-6 and TRBJ1-1, with D tentatively TRBD1 (5 bases). V lost 2 bases to trimming and J lost 6 bases, with 19 bases between them. Germline CDR1 MNHNY, CDR2 SVGAGI (reference sequence). This CDR3 contains 16 residues. The CDR3 DNA is TGTGCCAGCAGTTACCCTTATTGGGGGAATCCGGCTGAAGCTTTCTTT. Protein sequence: CASSYPYWGNPAEAFF.

This clone has only a few counts. The V and J genes are TRBV7-2 and TRBJ2-1, with D possibly matching TRBD1 (5 bases). The CDR3 is 17 residues long. V was clipped by 5 bases and J by 0 bases, with 17 bases between them. Germline values: CDR1 SGHTA, CDR2 FQGNSA. In DNA form, the CDR3 reads TGTGCCAGCAGCCAGGGCCCGGGTAGAAGCTCCTACAATGAGCAGTTCTTC. Protein product: CASSQGPGRSSYNEQFF. Together with reference TRBV7-2 and TRBJ2-1, the CDR3 gives the full variable domain: GAGVSQSPSNKVTEKGKDVELRCDPISGHTALYWYRQSLGQGLEFLIYFQGNSAPDKSGLPSDRFSAERTGGSVSTLTIQRTQQEDSAVYLCASSQGPGRSSYNEQFFGPGTRLTVL.

The chain uses TRBV11-2 and TRBJ1-2; 10 bases map to TRBD1. Germline lookup yields CDR1 SGHAT and CDR2 FQNNGV. The CDR3 length is 14 residues. The V segment lost 3 bases and the J segment 8 bases; nucleotides outside the gene matches: 6. CDR3 loop: CASSLDRGYWGYTF. The CDR3, as DNA: TGTGCCAGCAGCTTGGACAGGGGGTATTGGGGCTACACCTTC.

This clone came up once. The V and J genes are TRBV29-1 and TRBJ1-5, with D unresolved. V lost 6 bases to trimming and J lost 2 bases, with 11 bases between them. The CDR3 is 13 amino acids. Germline V gives CDR1 SQVTM, CDR2 ANQGSEA. The CDR3 DNA reads TGCAGCGTCTCTGACTCGGGCAATCAGCCCCAGCATTTT. Its translation is CSVSDSGNQPQHF.

The chain joins TRBV11-2 to TRBJ2-7; D gene ambiguous. The CDR3 consists of 14 residues. Germline V lookup: CDR1 SGHAT, CDR2 FQNNGV. The ends were cut back, 0 bases at V and 2 bases at J, with 8 bases in the middle. This chain's CDR3 is CASSLDGAAYEQYV. The CDR3 bases are TGTGCCAGCAGCTTAGACGGCGCCGCCTACGAGCAGTACGTC.

The genes are TRBV7-9 and TRBJ1-2; D ambiguous. The CDR3 contains 15 residues. Trimming left V 5 bases short and J 6 bases short, with 19 bases between. The germline gives CDR1 SEHNR, CDR2 FQNEAQ (reference sequence). The CDR3 loop reads CASSPPSAYNNGYTF. The CDR3 DNA is TGTGCCAGCAGCCCCCCGTCAGCTTACAATAATGGCTACACCTTC.

This chain connects TRBV6-5 to TRBJ2-1, with TRBD2 matching over 9 bases. The CDR3 consists of 15 residues. The V segment lost 2 bases and the J segment 8 bases; nucleotides outside the gene matches: 7. CDR1 is MNHEY and CDR2 is SVGAGI in the germline V gene. CDR3 sequence (DNA): TGTGCCAGCAGTTACGAGGCTAGCGGGGTCGATGAGCAGTTCTTC. Translated: CASSYEASGVDEQFF.

The rearrangement links TRBV27 to TRBJ2-1; TRBD2 is a possible D gene (7 bases). The germline V and J ends were trimmed by 0 bases and 7 bases, with 13 bases remaining between them. Per germline, CDR1 MNHEY and CDR2 SMNVEV (reference sequence). The CDR3 length is 15 residues. The CDR3 sequence: CASSLSGGALNEQFF. CDR3 coding DNA: TGTGCCAGCAGTTTATCGGGGGGGGCGCTTAATGAGCAGTTCTTC.

The chain links TRBV7-6 to TRBJ2-5; the D is unclear. Germline CDR1 reads SGHVS; CDR2 reads FNYEAQ. V was trimmed by 2 bases and J by 3 bases, leaving 10 bases between them. The CDR3 is made up of 14 amino acids. Here the CDR3 reads CASSLRVAEETQYF. The DNA of the CDR3 is TGTGCCAGCAGCTTAAGGGTGGCGGAAGAGACCCAGTACTTC.

The genes are TRBV27 and TRBJ1-5; maybe TRBD1 (5 bases). The CDR3 runs to 12 residues. Trimming removed 3 bases at V and 6 bases at J, with 6 bases between. Germline values: CDR1 MNHEY, CDR2 SMNVEV (reference sequence). The CDR3 reads CASSLRGQPQHF. The CDR3 coding sequence is TGTGCCAGCAGTTTGAGGGGTCAGCCCCAGCATTTT.

V is TRBV2 and J is TRBJ1-5; D is unresolved. This CDR3 has 13 residues. Germline V gene sequence: CDR1 SNHLY, CDR2 FYNNEI. V lost 0 bases and J 8 bases, leaving 8 bases between the germline ends. CDR3 coding DNA: TGTGCCAGCAGTGAAGCCACCAGGAAGCCCCAGCATTTT. This codes for CASSEATRKPQHF.

The chain uses TRBV9 and TRBJ1-6; 7 bases line up with TRBD1. After removal of 0 bases from V and 3 bases from J, the junction contained 3 bases not matched to a gene. The germline gives CDR1 SGDLS, CDR2 YYNGEE. This CDR3 has 16 residues. CDR3 amino acids: CASSVGAGGYNSPLHF. CDR3 in DNA: TGTGCCAGCAGCGTAGGCGCAGGGGGCTATAATTCACCCCTCCACTTT.

The V call is TRBV2, the J call TRBJ1-2, with a possible D match to TRBD1 (5 bases). V was trimmed by 6 bases and J by 8 bases, leaving 13 bases between them. The CDR3 has 12 residues. The germline V gene has CDR1 SNHLY and CDR2 FYNNEI. This chain's CDR3 is CASSPGHQGYTF. The CDR3 coding sequence is TGTGCCAGCAGCCCCGGACACCAGGGCTACACCTTC.

V and J are TRBV7-2 and TRBJ2-1, with a possible D match to TRBD2 (5 bases). V was trimmed by 1 base and J by 9 bases, leaving 16 bases between them. CDR3 length: 15 residues. The germline gives CDR1 SGHTA, CDR2 FQGNSA. The CDR3 protein is CASSLGGSVVVEQFF. The CDR3 region has the DNA TGTGCCAGCAGCTTAGGGGGTAGCGTAGTTGTTGAGCAGTTCTTC.

The chain carries TRBV2 and TRBJ1-2, with 11 positions matching TRBD1. Germline lookup yields CDR1 SNHLY and CDR2 FYNNEI. The junction had 3 bases not matched to a gene; V was cut back by 5 bases and J by 1 base. The CDR3 is 15 residues long. In nucleotides, the CDR3 is TGTGCCAGCAGTTGGACAGGGGGCGGTAACTATGGCTACACCTTC. It translates to CASSWTGGGNYGYTF.

The rearrangement uses TRBV2 and TRBJ1-1; 7 bases are a match to TRBD1. The trim removed 10 bases at V and 3 bases at J, leaving 8 bases unmatched. CDR1 is SNHLY, CDR2 FYNNEI, per germline. The CDR3 runs to 13 residues. CDR3 sequence (DNA): TGTGCCAACCGACAGGGATCCTACACTGAAGCTTTCTTT. It codes for CANRQGSYTEAFF.

The rearrangement links TRBV5-1 to TRBJ2-1; D may be TRBD1 (10 bases). Germline V CDR1 and CDR2: SGHRS, YFSETQ. The CDR3 contains 16 residues. V dropped 3 bases and J dropped 7 bases, with 20 bases sitting between them. The CDR3 is CASSSLAGQGMNEQFF. In nucleotides, the CDR3 is TGCGCCAGCAGCTCCCTAGCGGGACAGGGGATGAATGAGCAGTTCTTC.

The rearrangement uses TRBV27 and TRBJ2-2, with a tentative D call TRBD1 (6 bases). CDR1 is MNHEY and CDR2 is SMNVEV in the germline V gene (reference sequence). The CDR3 extends over 15 amino acids. With 5 bases removed from V and 5 bases from J, the gap between germline ends came to 15 bases. CDR3: CASSLGQGLTGELFF. The CDR3 DNA is TGTGCCAGCAGTCTAGGGCAGGGGCTAACCGGGGAGCTGTTTTTT.